This TCR beta chain was documented in a study of blood T cell repertoires in COVID-19 (dated by TCRdb to 2019 to 2021). Broadly, across the study: Samples covering the acute and convalescent phases of COVID-19 were provided by collaborators in the United States, Italy and Spain. Sample metadata almost always included a de-identified subject ID, COVID-19 status, age in years and sex. The samples were drawn from the first 160 participants of the ongoing ImmuneRACE study and from about 1,200 subjects provided by 6 global collaborators. Where available, HLA class I and class II types were taken from metadata supplied by the sample provider and were not determined by assay-based typing. The dataset comprised deeply sampled blood TCRbeta repertoires from subjects exposed to, actively infected with, or recovered from COVID-19. The repertoires were released in a freely available public database intended as a resource for research on the immune response to SARS-CoV-2. The prospective study material was composed of cDNA or gDNA derived from T cells, B-cell-depleted T cells, or PBMCs.

The paper's findings and limits, for the study overall: Clinical and demographic metadata were provided uncurated, with the amount varying by source and participant.

Notes on this clone: Its antigen has not been determined. No quality values exist for individual bases; no much larger clone is one base distant.

The immunoSEQ Assay, a bias-controlled multiplex PCR, was used to amplify TCRbeta CDR3 regions from genomic DNA. Per the authors' processing: Nucleated cell counts per sample were estimated from amplification of reference gene primers within the assay. To quantify the absolute abundance of each unique TCRbeta CDR3 rearrangement, sequence reads were collapsed and filtered. For each sample, productive Simpson clonality was calculated as the square root of Simpson's diversity index over productive rearrangements. TCRdb obtained this table from immuneACCESS and retained in-frame rearrangements with V and J assigned. These tables miss some clones; where compared with another copy, unresolved V genes account for less than half of the shortfall, and the remainder is unexplained. The DNA was the basis for D and trimming; V, J and clone size are from that table. Across this sample there are about 160,000 clones, with about 84% seen only once. Approximately 6% of the sample goes to the ten largest clones.

The germline V gene yields SGDLS for CDR1 and YYNGEE for CDR2. At the junction V is shortened by 0 bases and J by 15 bases; bases outside the gene matches: 9. Reading from cysteine to phenylalanine, the CDR3 counts 13 amino acids. Left in the record is the CDR3 DNA by itself, 39 bases read in frame from the first base. Participants in the prospective study were enrolled through a virtual design, were aged 18 to 89 years, and lived in 24 United States geographic areas. Cohort assignment in the prospective study relied on participant-reported clinical history from a screening survey and a study questionnaire. Recovered participants in ImmuneRACE Cohort 3 were defined as having two consecutive negative NP/OP PCR tests, clearance from a healthcare professional, or resolution of symptoms. In the prospective study, mobile phlebotomists collected whole blood, serum and a nasopharyngeal or oropharyngeal swab from each participant. Participants in the prospective study had the option to provide additional blood draws and questionnaires over an approximately two-month period. Before DNA extraction, blood samples from the prospective study were shipped at room temperature or frozen.

This sequence uses TRBV9 and TRBJ2-1, and TRBD1 matches 7 of the central bases. The sequence was obtained from a man aged 35 to 55 who had recovered from COVID-19. Sequenced material: PBMCs or T cells enriched from blood (not recorded which). In nucleotide form, the sequence is TGTGCCAGCAGCGTAGGGGGACAGACTTATCTGTTCTTC. This encodes CASSVGGQTYLFF.